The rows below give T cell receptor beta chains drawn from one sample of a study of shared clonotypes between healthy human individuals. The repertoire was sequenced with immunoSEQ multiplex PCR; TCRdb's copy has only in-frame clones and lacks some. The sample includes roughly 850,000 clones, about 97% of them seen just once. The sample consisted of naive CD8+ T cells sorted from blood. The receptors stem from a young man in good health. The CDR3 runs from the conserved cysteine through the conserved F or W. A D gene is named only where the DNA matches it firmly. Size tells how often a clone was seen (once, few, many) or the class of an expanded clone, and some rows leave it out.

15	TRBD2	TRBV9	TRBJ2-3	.	TGTGCCAGCAGTTTGGGACTATATAGCACAGATACGCAGTATTTT	CASSLGLYSTDTQYF
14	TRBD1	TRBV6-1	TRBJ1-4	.	TGTGCCAGCAGGTTAGGGACAGAGTATGAAAAACTGTTTTTT	CASRLGTEYEKLFF
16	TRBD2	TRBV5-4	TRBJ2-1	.	TGTGCCAGCAGCTTATTCGGGACTAGTTTGCGTAATGAGCAGTTCTTC	CASSLFGTSLRNEQFF
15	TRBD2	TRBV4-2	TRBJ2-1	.	TGTGCCAGCAGCCAGGCGACTAGCGGGAGCTATGAGCAGTTCTTC	CASSQATSGSYEQFF
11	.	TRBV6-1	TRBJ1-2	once	TGTGCCAGCAGCGGAGGCTATGGCTACACCTTC	CASSGGYGYTF
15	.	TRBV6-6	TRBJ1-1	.	TGTGCCAGCAGGCCCTCCGGGACGGAGAACACTGAAGCTTTCTTT	CASRPSGTENTEAFF
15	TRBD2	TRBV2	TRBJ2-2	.	TGTGCCAGCAGCTTTAGCGGGCCAAACACCGGGGAGCTGTTTTTT	CASSFSGPNTGELFF
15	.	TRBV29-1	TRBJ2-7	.	TGCAGCGTTGGCACAGCCTTAAGTGGGGTCTACGAGCAGTACTTC	CSVGTALSGVYEQYF
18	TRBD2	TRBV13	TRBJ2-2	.	TGTGCCAGCAGCTTAGATCCGCTAGCGGGAGGAAGCACCGGGGAGCTGTTTTTT	CASSLDPLAGGSTGELFF
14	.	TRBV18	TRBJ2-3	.	TGTGCCAGCTCACACGGAGGTACACAGGATACGCAGTATTTT	CASSHGGTQDTQYF
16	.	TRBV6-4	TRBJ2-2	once	TGTGCCAGCAGTGACTCACTAGCAACGAACACCGGGGAGCTGTTTTTT	CASSDSLATNTGELFF
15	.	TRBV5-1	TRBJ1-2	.	TGCGCCAGCAGCTTGGTGAGGGGATCGGTCTATGGCTACACCTTC	CASSLVRGSVYGYTF
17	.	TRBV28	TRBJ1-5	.	TGTGCCAGCAGTTTAATAACGGAGGGGAGGGGCAATCAGCCCCAGCATTTT	CASSLITEGRGNQPQHF
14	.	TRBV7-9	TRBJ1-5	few	TGTGCCAGCAGCGTTACAGGGTTGAGGCAGCCCCAGCATTTT	CASSVTGLRQPQHF
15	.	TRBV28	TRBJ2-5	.	TGTGCCAGCAGTTTATTCCCAGGGGGAGGAGAGACCCAGTACTTC	CASSLFPGGGETQYF
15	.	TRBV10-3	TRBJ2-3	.	TGTGCCATCAGTGGATTTGGGGCTAGCACAGATACGCAGTATTTT	CAISGFGASTDTQYF
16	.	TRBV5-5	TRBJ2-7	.	TGTGCCAGCAGGTCCACGGCGGGGAGTTCCACCTACGAGCAGTACTTC	CASRSTAGSSTYEQYF
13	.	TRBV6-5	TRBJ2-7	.	TGTGCCAGCAGCCTAACAGGCCCCTACGAGCAGTACTTC	CASSLTGPYEQYF
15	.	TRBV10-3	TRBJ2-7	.	TGTGCCATCAGTGAGTCGACCGGGAGTTTCTACGAGCAGTACTTC	CAISESTGSFYEQYF
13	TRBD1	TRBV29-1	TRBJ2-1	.	TGCAGCGCATGGGACAGGGCCGGCAATGAGCAGTTCTTC	CSAWDRAGNEQFF
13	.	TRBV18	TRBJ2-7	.	TGTGCCAGCTCCCAGACGGACTCCTACGAGCAGTACTTC	CASSQTDSYEQYF
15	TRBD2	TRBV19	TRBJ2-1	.	TGTGCCAGTACCCTGACTAGCGGGATCTACAATGAGCAGTTCTTC	CASTLTSGIYNEQFF
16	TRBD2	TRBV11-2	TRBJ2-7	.	TGTGCCAGCAGCTCCCTGGGAGGGCAGATCCTACTGGAGCAGTACTTC	CASSSLGGQILLEQYF
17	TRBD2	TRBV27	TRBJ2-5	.	TGTGCCAGCAGTTTATGGGGTAGCGGGAGGGCCGGAGAGACCCAGTACTTC	CASSLWGSGRAGETQYF
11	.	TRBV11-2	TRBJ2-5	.	TGTGCCAGCAGCTATTGGTTGGACCTGAACTTC	CASSYWLDLNF
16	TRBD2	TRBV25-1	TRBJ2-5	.	TGTGCCAGCAGTGGGGTAGGACTAGCGTTAGAAGAGACCCAGTACTTC	CASSGVGLALEETQYF
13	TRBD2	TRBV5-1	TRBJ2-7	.	TGCGCCAGCAGCCAGGGACTAGCGTACGAGCAGTACTTC	CASSQGLAYEQYF
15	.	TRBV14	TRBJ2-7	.	TGTGCCAGCAGCCAAGCCCTCCAGGGTTTCTACGAGCAGTACTTC	CASSQALQGFYEQYF
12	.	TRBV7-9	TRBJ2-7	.	TGTGCCAGCAGCTTCCCCTTTCTCGAGCAGTACTTC	CASSFPFLEQYF
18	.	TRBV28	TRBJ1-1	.	TGTGCCAGCAGTTTTAACCTCCTTGGGAAACGACAGTCTAATGAAGCTTTCTTT	CASSFNLLGKRQSNEAFF
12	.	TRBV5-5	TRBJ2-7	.	TGTGCCAGCAGCTTGGTTACGTACGAGCAGTACTTC	CASSLVTYEQYF
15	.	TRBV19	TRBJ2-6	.	TGTGCCAGTAGTATTCTGCACTCTGGGGCCAACGTCCTGACTTTC	CASSILHSGANVLTF
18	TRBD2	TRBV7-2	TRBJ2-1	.	TGTGCCAGCTCCCCCACGCCCCCTGGGACTAGCGGGAGGAGTGAGCAGTTCTTC	CASSPTPPGTSGRSEQFF
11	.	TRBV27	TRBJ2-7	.	TGTGCCAGCAGTTTCGGACTTGAGATGTACTTC	CASSFGLEMYF
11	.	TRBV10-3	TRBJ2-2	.	TGTGCCATCAGTGCATCCGGGGAGCTGTTTTTT	CAISASGELFF
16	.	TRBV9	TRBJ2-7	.	TGTGCCAGCAGCGTAGAGGGCCGGGAGAGGGTCTACGAGCAGTACTTC	CASSVEGRERVYEQYF
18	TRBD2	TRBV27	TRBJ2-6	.	TGTGCCAGCAGTTTGGGCCTAGCGGGGCTCTCTGGGGCCAACGTCCTGACTTTC	CASSLGLAGLSGANVLTF
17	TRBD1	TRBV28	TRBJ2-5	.	TGTGCCAGCAGCTTGCTGGTAGGAGGACAGGCACAAGAGACCCAGTACTTC	CASSLLVGGQAQETQYF
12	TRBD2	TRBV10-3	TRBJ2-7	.	TGTGCCAGCGGGACTAGACCCCACGAGCAGTACTTC	CASGTRPHEQYF
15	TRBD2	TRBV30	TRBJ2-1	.	TGTGCCTGGAGTGTAGTTAGCGGGATGTACAATGAGCAGTTCTTC	CAWSVVSGMYNEQFF
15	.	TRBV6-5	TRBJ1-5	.	TGTGCCAGCAGTTATACCCAGGGGACTAATCAGCCCCAGCATTTT	CASSYTQGTNQPQHF
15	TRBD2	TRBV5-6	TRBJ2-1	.	TGTGCCAGCAGCTTGGAGCGGGAGGCTTACAATGAGCAGTTCTTC	CASSLEREAYNEQFF
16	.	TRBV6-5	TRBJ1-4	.	TGTGCCAGCAGTTACTCGATGGGGCCTACTAATGAAAAACTGTTTTTT	CASSYSMGPTNEKLFF
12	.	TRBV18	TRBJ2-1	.	TGTGCCAGCTCACCCCTGGTGAATGAGCAGTTCTTC	CASSPLVNEQFF
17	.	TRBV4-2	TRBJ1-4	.	TGTGCCAGCAGCCTAAAAAGCGGCGGTGCAACTAATGAAAAACTGTTTTTT	CASSLKSGGATNEKLFF
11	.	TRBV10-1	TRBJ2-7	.	TGCGCCAGCAGTGACTTATACGAGCAGTACTTC	CASSDLYEQYF
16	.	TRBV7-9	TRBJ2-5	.	TGTGCCAGCAGCTTAGACAGGGTTAGCCAACGAGAGACCCAGTACTTC	CASSLDRVSQRETQYF